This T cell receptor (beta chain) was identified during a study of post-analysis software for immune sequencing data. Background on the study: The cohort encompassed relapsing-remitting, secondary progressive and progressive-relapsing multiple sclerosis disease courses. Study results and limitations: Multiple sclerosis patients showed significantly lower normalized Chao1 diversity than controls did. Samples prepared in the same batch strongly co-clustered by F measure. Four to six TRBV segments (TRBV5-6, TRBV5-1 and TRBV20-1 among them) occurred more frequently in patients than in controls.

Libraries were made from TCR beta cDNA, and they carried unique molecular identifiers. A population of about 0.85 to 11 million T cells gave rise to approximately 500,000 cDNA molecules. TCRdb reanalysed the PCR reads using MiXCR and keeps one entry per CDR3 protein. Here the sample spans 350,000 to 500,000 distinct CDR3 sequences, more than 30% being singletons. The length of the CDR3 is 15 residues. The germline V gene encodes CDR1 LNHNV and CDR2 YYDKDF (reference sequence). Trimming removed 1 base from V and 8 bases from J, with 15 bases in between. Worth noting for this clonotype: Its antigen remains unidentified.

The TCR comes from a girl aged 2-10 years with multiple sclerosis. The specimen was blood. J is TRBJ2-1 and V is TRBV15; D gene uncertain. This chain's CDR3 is CATSRVGGIRDEQFF. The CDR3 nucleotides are TGTGCCACCAGCAGAGTAGGTGGGATACGCGATGAGCAGTTCTTC.